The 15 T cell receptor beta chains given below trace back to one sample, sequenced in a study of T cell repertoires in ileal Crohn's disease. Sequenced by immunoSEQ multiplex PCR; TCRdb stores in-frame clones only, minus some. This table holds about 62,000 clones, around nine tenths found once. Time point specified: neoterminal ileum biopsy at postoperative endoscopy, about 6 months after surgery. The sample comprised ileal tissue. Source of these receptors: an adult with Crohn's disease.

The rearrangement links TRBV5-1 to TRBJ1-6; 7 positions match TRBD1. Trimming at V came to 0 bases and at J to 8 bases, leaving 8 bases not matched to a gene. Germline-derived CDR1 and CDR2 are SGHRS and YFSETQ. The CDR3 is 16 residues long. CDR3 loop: CASSLATTGLYSPLHF. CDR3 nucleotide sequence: TGCGCCAGCAGCTTGGCGACGACAGGGCTTTATTCACCCCTCCACTTT.

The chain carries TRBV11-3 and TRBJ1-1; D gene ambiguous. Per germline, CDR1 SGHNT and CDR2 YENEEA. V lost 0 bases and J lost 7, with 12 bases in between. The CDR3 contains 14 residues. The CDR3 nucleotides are TGTGCCAGCAGCTTAGATCGTGTCTCTATTGAAGCTTTCTTT. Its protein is CASSLDRVSIEAFF.

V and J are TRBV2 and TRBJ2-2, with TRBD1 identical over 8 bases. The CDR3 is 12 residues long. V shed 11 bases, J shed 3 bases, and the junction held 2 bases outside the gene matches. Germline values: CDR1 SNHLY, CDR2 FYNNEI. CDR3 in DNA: TGTGCCGGACAGGGCCACACCGGGGAGCTGTTTTTT. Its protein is CAGQGHTGELFF.

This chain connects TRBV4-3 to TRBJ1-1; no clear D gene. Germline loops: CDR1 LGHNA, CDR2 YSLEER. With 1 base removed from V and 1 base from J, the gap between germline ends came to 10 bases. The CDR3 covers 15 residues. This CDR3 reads CASSQVFGGNTEAFF. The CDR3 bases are TGCGCCAGCAGCCAAGTATTCGGAGGGAACACTGAAGCTTTCTTT.

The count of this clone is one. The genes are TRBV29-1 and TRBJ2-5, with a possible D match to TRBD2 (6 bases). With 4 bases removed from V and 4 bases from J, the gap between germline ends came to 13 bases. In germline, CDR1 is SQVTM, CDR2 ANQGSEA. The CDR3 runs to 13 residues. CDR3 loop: CSVVPGAGETQYF. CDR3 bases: TGCAGCGTTGTGCCCGGAGCGGGAGAGACCCAGTACTTC. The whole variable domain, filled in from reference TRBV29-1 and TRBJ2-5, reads SAVISQKPSRDICQRGTSLTIQCQVDSQVTMMFWYRQQPGQSLTLIATANQGSEATYESGFVIDKFPISRPNLTFSTLTVSNMSPEDSSIYLCSVVPGAGETQYFGPGTRLLVL.

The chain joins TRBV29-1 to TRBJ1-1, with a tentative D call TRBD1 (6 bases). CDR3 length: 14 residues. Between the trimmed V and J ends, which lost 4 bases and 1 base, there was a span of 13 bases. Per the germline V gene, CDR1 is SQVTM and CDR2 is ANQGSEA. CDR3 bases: TGCAGCGTTGGACGAGGGGGGGGGAACACTGAAGCTTTCTTT. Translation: CSVGRGGGNTEAFF.

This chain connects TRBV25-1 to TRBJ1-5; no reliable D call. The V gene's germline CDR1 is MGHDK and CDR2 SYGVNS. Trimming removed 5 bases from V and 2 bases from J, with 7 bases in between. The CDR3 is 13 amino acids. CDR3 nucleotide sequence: TGTGCCAGCAGTCCCGGGGGCAATCAGCCCCAGCATTTT. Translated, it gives CASSPGGNQPQHF.

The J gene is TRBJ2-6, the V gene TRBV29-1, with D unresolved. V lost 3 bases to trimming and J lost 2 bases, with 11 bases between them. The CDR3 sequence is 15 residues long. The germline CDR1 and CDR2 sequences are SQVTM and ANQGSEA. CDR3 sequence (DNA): TGCAGCGTTGAGTTTCCAGGTACTGGGGCCAACGTCCTGACTTTC. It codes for CSVEFPGTGANVLTF.

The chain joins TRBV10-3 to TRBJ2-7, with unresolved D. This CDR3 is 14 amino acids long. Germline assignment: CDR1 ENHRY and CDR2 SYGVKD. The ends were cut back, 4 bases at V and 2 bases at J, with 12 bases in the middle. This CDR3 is CAISATDGTYEQYV. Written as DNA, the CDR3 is TGTGCCATCAGTGCTACAGACGGAACCTACGAGCAGTACGTC.

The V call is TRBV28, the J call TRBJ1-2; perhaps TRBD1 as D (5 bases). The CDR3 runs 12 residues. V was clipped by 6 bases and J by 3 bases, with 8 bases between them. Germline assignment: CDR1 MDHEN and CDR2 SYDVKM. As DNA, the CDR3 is TGTGCCAGCAGGCAGACAGACTATGGCTACACCTTC. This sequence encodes CASRQTDYGYTF.

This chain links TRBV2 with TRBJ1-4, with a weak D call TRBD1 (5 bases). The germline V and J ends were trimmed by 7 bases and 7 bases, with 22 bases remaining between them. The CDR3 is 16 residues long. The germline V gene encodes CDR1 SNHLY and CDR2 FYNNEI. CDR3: CASTPGQLAFSEKLFF. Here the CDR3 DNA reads TGTGCCAGCACCCCAGGGCAATTAGCATTCAGTGAAAAACTGTTTTTT.

CDR3: CASRTGVAGELFF. CDR3 nucleotides: TGTGCCAGCAGGACAGGGGTGGCCGGGGAGCTGTTTTTT. V is TRBV7-2 and J is TRBJ2-2; 8 bases are a match to TRBD1. Germline-derived CDR1 and CDR2 are SGHTA and FQGNSA. J lost 6 bases, V lost 6 bases, and 3 bases had no gene match. The CDR3 extends over 13 amino acids.

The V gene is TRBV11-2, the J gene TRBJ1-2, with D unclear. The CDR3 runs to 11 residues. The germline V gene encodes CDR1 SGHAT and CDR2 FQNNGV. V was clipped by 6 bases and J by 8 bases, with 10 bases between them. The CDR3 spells CASRQDWGYTF. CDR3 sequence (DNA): TGTGCCAGCAGGCAGGACTGGGGCTACACCTTC.

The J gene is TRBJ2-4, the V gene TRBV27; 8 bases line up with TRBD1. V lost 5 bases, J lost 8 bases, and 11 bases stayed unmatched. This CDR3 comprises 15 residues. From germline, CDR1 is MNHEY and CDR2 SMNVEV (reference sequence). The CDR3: CASSATGGRVDIQYF. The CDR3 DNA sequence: TGTGCCAGCAGTGCCACAGGGGGACGCGTAGACATTCAGTACTTC.

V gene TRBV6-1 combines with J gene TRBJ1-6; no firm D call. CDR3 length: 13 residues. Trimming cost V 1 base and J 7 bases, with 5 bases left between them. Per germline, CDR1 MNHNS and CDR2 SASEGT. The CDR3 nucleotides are TGTGCCAGCAGTGAAGAAGCGAATTCACCCCTCCACTTT. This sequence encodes CASSEEANSPLHF.